Below are 30 T cell receptor beta chains sequenced from a single sample in a study of long-term antiretroviral therapy in people with HIV. Sequencing used immunoSEQ v3.0 at survey level. The table came from immunoSEQ multiplex PCR; TCRdb's copy has only in-frame clones and leaves some out. The sample carries around 21,000 clones, more than 70% recorded once. The specimen comprised unsorted PBMCs, sampled at the start of antiretroviral therapy. The receptors shown here come from a man aged 45-60 years with HIV.

The chain uses TRBV7-2 and TRBJ2-2, with 8 bases identical to TRBD1. This CDR3 has 16 residues. The germline V gene has CDR1 SGHTA and CDR2 FQGNSA. With V trimmed by 5 bases and J by 5 bases, 10 bases remained unmatched. The CDR3 sequence is CASSQGRTGRTGELFF. CDR3 DNA: TGTGCCAGCAGCCAAGGCCGGACAGGGCGGACCGGGGAGCTGTTTTTT.

This clone was detected only a few times. V is TRBV11-2 and J is TRBJ2-7; D is unclear. This CDR3 comprises 10 residues. Germline values: CDR1 SGHAT, CDR2 FQNNGV. V lost 5 bases and J lost 3, with 2 bases in between. The CDR3: CASSNYEQYF. CDR3 coding DNA: TGTGCCAGCAGCAACTACGAGCAGTACTTC. Based on the CDR3 plus reference TRBV11-2 and TRBJ2-7, the full variable domain is EAGVAQSPRYKIIEKRQSVAFWCNPISGHATLYWYQQILGQGPKLLIQFQNNGVVDDSQLPKDRFSAERLKGVDSTLKIQPAKLEDSAVYLCASSNYEQYFGPGTRLTVT.

The chain couples TRBV6-5 to TRBJ1-1; D ambiguous. Germline V lookup: CDR1 MNHEY, CDR2 SVGAGI. The CDR3 runs to 14 residues. With 6 bases removed from V and 4 bases from J, the gap between germline ends came to 15 bases. CDR3 coding DNA: TGTGCCAGCAGCTCTCCCGGGAGGGCCACTGAAGCTTTCTTT. As protein: CASSSPGRATEAFF.

The table lists this clone with a few counts. The chain carries TRBV5-4 and TRBJ1-5; D gene ambiguous. Germline V lookup: CDR1 SGHNT, CDR2 YYREEE (reference sequence). This CDR3 comprises 15 residues. V gave up 3 bases and J gave up 1 base, with 11 bases separating them. This chain's CDR3 is CASSSTPGSNQPQHF. Written as DNA, the CDR3 is TGTGCCAGCAGCTCAACTCCTGGAAGCAATCAGCCCCAGCATTTT.

This chain joins TRBV11-3 and TRBJ2-1; 14 bases are a match to TRBD2. CDR1 and CDR2 (germline): SGHNT, YENEEA. The CDR3 covers 16 residues. V was pared by 6 bases and J by 7 bases, with 8 bases of the junction left unmatched. Here the CDR3 reads CASSRSGLAGENEQFF. As DNA, the CDR3 is TGTGCCAGCAGTCGTTCGGGACTAGCGGGAGAAAATGAGCAGTTCTTC.

This chain connects TRBV15 to TRBJ1-1; tentative D call: TRBD1 (5 bases). Germline CDR1 LNHNV, CDR2 YYDKDF (reference sequence). V lost 6 bases, J lost 1 base, and 15 bases lay in between. The CDR3 loop spans 15 amino acids. This CDR3 reads CATRTDGTANTEAFF. The CDR3 DNA is TGTGCCACCAGGACTGATGGGACGGCGAACACTGAAGCTTTCTTT.

This chain links TRBV4-3 with TRBJ2-6, with D possibly TRBD1 on 5 matching bases. V shed 3 bases and J shed 0 bases, with 9 bases lying between them. Germline V gene lookup returns CDR1 LGHNA and CDR2 YSLEER. The CDR3 sequence is 16 residues long. In DNA, the CDR3 is TGCGCCAGCAGCCAGGCAGGGATCTCTGGGGCCAACGTCCTGACTTTC. Protein product: CASSQAGISGANVLTF.

The chain is built from TRBV27 and TRBJ1-4, with 9 bases identical to TRBD1. Germline CDR1 is MNHEY and CDR2 is SMNVEV (reference sequence). The CDR3 runs 17 residues. Trimming took 7 bases from V and 7 from J; bases not matched to a gene: 16. CDR3 sequence reads: CASKPLGQGLSSEKLFF. CDR3 DNA sequence: TGTGCCAGCAAACCGTTGGGACAGGGCCTATCAAGTGAAAAACTGTTTTTT.

This chain connects TRBV19 to TRBJ1-1; D possibly corresponds to TRBD1 (6 bases). The V end was cut by 7 bases, the J end by 5 bases, with 17 bases between. Germline CDR1 reads LNHDA; CDR2 reads SQIVND (reference sequence). The CDR3 is 14 residues long. The CDR3 region is CASTGGGGQTEAFF. CDR3 coding DNA: TGTGCCAGTACCGGGGGAGGGGGGCAAACTGAAGCTTTCTTT. The full variable domain, rest sourced from reference TRBV19 and TRBJ1-1, is DGGITQSPKYLFRKEGQNVTLSCEQNLNHDAMYWYRQDPGQGLRLIYYSQIVNDFQKGDIAEGYSVSREKKESFPLTVTSAQKNPTAFYLCASTGGGGQTEAFFGQGTRLTVV.

The gene calls are TRBV9 and TRBJ2-7; 15 nucleotides agree with TRBD2. This CDR3 has 16 residues. Losses at the gene ends were 3 bases for V and 4 bases for J; bases not matched to a gene: 5. Germline assignment: CDR1 SGDLS and CDR2 YYNGEE. The CDR3 spells CASSASGTSGRYEQYF. The CDR3 coding sequence is TGTGCCAGCAGCGCCTCCGGGACTAGCGGGAGGTACGAGCAGTACTTC.

The chain employs TRBV28 and TRBJ1-5, with 7 bases lining up with TRBD1. CDR1 and CDR2 (germline): MDHEN, SYDVKM. The CDR3 consists of 17 residues. With 4 bases clipped from V and 4 bases from J, the junction kept 13 bases outside the gene matches. The CDR3 is CASSSSRQGGRNQPQHF. In DNA form, the CDR3 reads TGTGCCAGCAGTTCCTCACGACAGGGCGGGAGGAATCAGCCCCAGCATTTT.

The chain has TRBV13 and TRBJ2-7, with TRBD1 matching 8 bases. This CDR3 is built from 15 residues. Looked up from germline, CDR1 is PRHDT and CDR2 is FYEKMQ (reference sequence). V lost 0 bases to trimming and J lost 5 bases; unmatched junction nucleotides: 6. CDR3 sequence: CASSLGFRGPDEQYF. The CDR3 DNA reads TGTGCCAGCAGCTTAGGGTTCAGGGGGCCCGACGAGCAGTACTTC.

This clone has only a few counts. The rearrangement links TRBV14 to TRBJ2-7; D is unclear. V dropped 2 bases and J dropped 1 base, with 9 bases sitting between them. This CDR3 spans 14 amino acids. Germline V gives CDR1 SGHDN, CDR2 FVKESK. The DNA for the CDR3 is TGTGCCAGCAGCCAATCCCTTGGATCCTACGAGCAGTACTTC. Protein: CASSQSLGSYEQYF.

The rearrangement uses TRBV6-5 and TRBJ2-2; D is unclear. Trimming removed 0 bases at V and 3 bases at J, with 2 bases between. In germline, CDR1 is MNHEY, CDR2 SVGAGI. The CDR3 runs to 13 residues. The CDR3 nucleotides are TGTGCCAGCAGTTACTCCTACACCGGGGAGCTGTTTTTT. Encoded protein: CASSYSYTGELFF.

The chain joins TRBV28 to TRBJ1-2, with D unresolved. The CDR3 contains 16 residues. Trimming left V 6 bases short and J 3 bases short, with 20 bases between. Looked up from germline, CDR1 is MDHEN and CDR2 is SYDVKM. Written as DNA, the CDR3 is TGTGCCAGCAGCCGAGATCCTTCAACGGGAGACTATGGCTACACCTTC. This gives the protein CASSRDPSTGDYGYTF.

This clone was observed a single time. The chain links TRBV5-1 to TRBJ1-3, with D tentatively TRBD1 (5 bases). The CDR3 spans 15 residues. The V end was cut by 4 bases, the J end by 4 bases, with 15 bases between. Germline lookup yields CDR1 SGHRS and CDR2 YFSETQ. Here the CDR3 reads CASSPPDGTGNTIYF. CDR3 in DNA: TGCGCCAGCAGCCCCCCCGACGGGACGGGAAACACCATATATTTT.

The chain employs TRBV6-6 and TRBJ1-3; no definite D call. In germline, CDR1 is MNHNY, CDR2 SVGAGI (reference sequence). V shed 6 bases and J shed 5 bases, with 11 bases lying between them. CDR3 length: 13 amino acids. In DNA, the CDR3 is TGTGCCAGCAGACCCGGACTGAGAAACACCATATATTTT. This codes for CASRPGLRNTIYF.

The chain carries TRBV5-4 and TRBJ1-1, with D maybe TRBD1 (5 bases). In germline, CDR1 is SGHNT, CDR2 YYREEE (reference sequence). Trimming took 3 bases from V and 2 from J, leaving 17 bases between them. This CDR3 has 16 amino acids. The CDR3 here is CASSYPQGRINTEAFF. The CDR3 DNA sequence: TGTGCCAGCAGCTACCCCCAGGGACGTATTAACACTGAAGCTTTCTTT.

This clone was detected only a few times. The rearrangement links TRBV4-3 to TRBJ2-7; unclear D gene. Trimming took 0 bases from V and 2 from J, leaving 11 bases between them. CDR1 and CDR2 from the germline V gene are LGHNA and YSLEER. The CDR3 totals 15 residues. The CDR3 region is CASSQDRASTYEQYF. The CDR3 DNA sequence: TGCGCCAGCAGCCAAGATAGGGCTTCTACCTACGAGCAGTACTTC.

The chain links TRBV4-3 to TRBJ1-1; D is ambiguous. V gave up 0 bases and J gave up 8 bases, with 16 bases separating them. The CDR3 loop spans 15 amino acids. Per the germline V gene, CDR1 is LGHNA and CDR2 is YSLEER. CDR3 sequence (DNA): TGCGCCAGCAGCCAAGATCGGTTGAGATCCTCCGAAGCTTTCTTT. Translation gives CASSQDRLRSSEAFF.

This sequence joins TRBV6-1 and TRBJ2-5, with 10 positions matching TRBD1. The CDR3 has 14 amino acids. Trimming took 6 bases from V and 5 from J; bases not matched to a gene: 6. Germline lookup yields CDR1 MNHNS and CDR2 SASEGT. The chain's CDR3 is CASSGGQGWETQYF. CDR3 bases: TGTGCCAGCAGCGGGGGACAGGGGTGGGAGACCCAGTACTTC.

This clone was counted between two and nine times. This chain joins TRBV10-3 and TRBJ1-2; the D gene is possibly TRBD1 (6 bases). CDR3 length equals 12 residues. Looked up from germline, CDR1 is ENHRY and CDR2 is SYGVKD. V gave up 6 bases and J gave up 8 bases, with 13 bases separating them. CDR3 nucleotides: TGTGCCATCAGCCCAGGGGCACGGGGCTACACCTTC. Translating it yields CAISPGARGYTF.

The chain links TRBV6-6 to TRBJ1-2; TRBD1 matches 8 bases. The CDR3 is 15 residues long. V shed 4 bases and J 4 bases; nucleotides not matched to a gene: 8. In germline, CDR1 is MNHNY, CDR2 SVGAGI (reference sequence). The CDR3 protein is CASSLTGGDSYGYTF. For the CDR3, the DNA is TGTGCCAGCAGTTTAACAGGGGGAGACAGCTATGGCTACACCTTC.

This chain uses TRBV5-6 with TRBJ1-1, with TRBD1 matching over 12 bases. CDR1 is SGHDT, CDR2 YYEEEE, per germline. There are 17 residues in the CDR3. Losses at the gene ends were 4 bases for V and 8 bases for J; bases not matched to a gene: 15. The chain's CDR3 is CASSHRDRGRPGPEAFF. CDR3 coding DNA: TGTGCCAGCAGCCATCGGGACAGGGGGCGCCCGGGGCCCGAAGCTTTCTTT.

V and J are TRBV19 and TRBJ2-3, with TRBD2 matching 11 bases. J was trimmed by 1 base and V by 3 bases; bases with no gene match: 3. CDR1 is LNHDA and CDR2 is SQIVND in the germline V gene (reference sequence). CDR3 length equals 16 residues. The CDR3 reads CASSILTSGGTDTQYF. CDR3 bases: TGTGCCAGTAGTATTCTGACTAGCGGGGGCACAGATACGCAGTATTTT.

The chain carries TRBV11-3 and TRBJ1-3, with D unclear. CDR1 and CDR2 from the germline V gene are SGHNT and YENEEA. Between the trimmed V and J ends, which lost 5 bases and 3 bases, there was a span of 11 bases. This CDR3 comprises 14 residues. For the CDR3, the DNA is TGTGCCAGCAGCCCCGGGAGTTTTGGAAACACCATATATTTT. Translation: CASSPGSFGNTIYF.

The chain uses TRBV7-9 and TRBJ2-1, with TRBD2 identical over 9 bases. The CDR3 sequence is 16 residues long. J lost 5 bases, V lost 1 base, and 6 bases had no gene match. Germline lookup yields CDR1 SEHNR and CDR2 FQNEAQ (reference sequence). The CDR3 bases are TGTGCCAGCAGCTTAGTGACGCGACTAGCGGACAATGAGCAGTTCTTC. Amino acids: CASSLVTRLADNEQFF.

This clone is categorized as medium-sized. The chain joins TRBV14 to TRBJ1-6; D not resolved. CDR1 and CDR2 (germline): SGHDN, FVKESK. The CDR3 totals 14 residues. Trimming cost V 4 bases and J 6 bases, with 10 bases left between them. The CDR3 DNA sequence: TGTGCCAGCAGCCTAGCCTGGGGTAATTCACCCCTCCACTTT. Translated, it gives CASSLAWGNSPLHF.

V usage is TRBV18 and J usage is TRBJ1-1; maybe TRBD1 (6 bases). The V end lost 2 bases, the J end lost 5 bases, and 9 bases lay between the germline ends. The CDR3 is 13 amino acids. CDR1 is KGHSH and CDR2 is LQKENI in the germline V gene. The CDR3 bases are TGTGCCAGCTCACCAGACCAGGGGACTGAAGCTTTCTTT. This gives the protein CASSPDQGTEAFF.

The DNA of the CDR3 is TGTGCCAGCAGGTCCGGGGTCACCGGGGAGCTGTTTTTT. Protein sequence: CASRSGVTGELFF. The V and J genes are TRBV6-5 and TRBJ2-2; D possibly corresponds to TRBD2 (5 bases). The V end lost 6 bases, the J end lost 4 bases, and 9 bases lay between the germline ends. Per the germline V gene, CDR1 is MNHEY and CDR2 is SVGAGI. This CDR3 has 13 residues.